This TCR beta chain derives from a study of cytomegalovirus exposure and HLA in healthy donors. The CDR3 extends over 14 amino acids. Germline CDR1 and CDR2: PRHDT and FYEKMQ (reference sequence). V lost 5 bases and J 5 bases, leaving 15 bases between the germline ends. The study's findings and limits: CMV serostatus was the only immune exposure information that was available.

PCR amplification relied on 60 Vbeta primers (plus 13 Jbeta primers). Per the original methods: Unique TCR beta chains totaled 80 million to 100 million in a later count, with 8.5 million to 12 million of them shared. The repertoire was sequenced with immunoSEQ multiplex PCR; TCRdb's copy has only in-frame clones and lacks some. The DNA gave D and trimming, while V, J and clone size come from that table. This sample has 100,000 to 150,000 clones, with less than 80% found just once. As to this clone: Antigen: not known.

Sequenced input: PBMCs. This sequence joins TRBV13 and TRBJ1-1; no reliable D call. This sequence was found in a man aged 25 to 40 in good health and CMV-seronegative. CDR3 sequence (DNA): TGTGCCAGCAGCCAGACCCTAGCGGGGACTGAAGCTTTCTTT. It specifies CASSQTLAGTEAFF.